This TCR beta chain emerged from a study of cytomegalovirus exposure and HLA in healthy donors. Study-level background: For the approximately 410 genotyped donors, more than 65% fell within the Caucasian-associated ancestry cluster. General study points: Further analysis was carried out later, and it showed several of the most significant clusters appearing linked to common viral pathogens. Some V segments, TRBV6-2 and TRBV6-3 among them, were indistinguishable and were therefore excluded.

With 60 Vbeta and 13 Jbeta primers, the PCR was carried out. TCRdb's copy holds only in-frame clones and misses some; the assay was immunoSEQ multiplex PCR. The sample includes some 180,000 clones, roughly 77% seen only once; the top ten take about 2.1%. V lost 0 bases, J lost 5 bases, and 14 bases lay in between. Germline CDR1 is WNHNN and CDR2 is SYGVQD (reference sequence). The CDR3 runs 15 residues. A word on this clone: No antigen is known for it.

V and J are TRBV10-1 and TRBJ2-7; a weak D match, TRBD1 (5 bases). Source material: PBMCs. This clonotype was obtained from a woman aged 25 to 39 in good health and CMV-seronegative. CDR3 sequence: CASSESGLGGDEQYF. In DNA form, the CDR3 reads TGCGCCAGCAGTGAGTCGGGGCTAGGTGGGGACGAGCAGTACTTC.